This T cell receptor (beta chain) was identified in a study of siplizumab effects on memory and regulatory T cells. Overall study: At 0.75 to 1 ug/mL of siplizumab or without drug, mixed lymphocyte reactions were set up in pairs.

This clone was picked up one time. Its antigen is not identified. Mixed lymphocyte reaction cells underwent five to six days of coculture at 37°C. Whole-study findings and limits: In siplizumab conditions, mappable alloreactive CD4+ clones averaged around 69% Treg-derived, against approximately 27% in controls. Naive T cells seemed more diverse than memory cells; they also seemed major alloresponse contributors. Tregs proliferating in siplizumab cultures lacked confirmation of their suppressive function.

The data were produced by immunoSEQ multiplex PCR, yet TCRdb's version contains in-frame clones alone and is incomplete. This table has over 15,000 clones, 40% to 55% appearing once. This CDR3 region has 13 residues. Per germline, CDR1 SGHTA and CDR2 FQGTGA. V was clipped by 2 bases and J by 3 bases, with 6 bases between them. The specimen was CFSE-low (dividing) CD4+ T cells sorted from an allogeneic mixed lymphocyte reaction. The J gene is TRBJ2-3, the V gene TRBV7-3; D unclear. This receptor was identified in a human donor in good health; the cells came from an allogeneic mixed lymphocyte reaction. This chain's CDR3 is CASSLLRTDTQYF. The DNA for the CDR3 is TGTGCCAGCAGCTTATTGCGGACAGATACGCAGTATTTT.